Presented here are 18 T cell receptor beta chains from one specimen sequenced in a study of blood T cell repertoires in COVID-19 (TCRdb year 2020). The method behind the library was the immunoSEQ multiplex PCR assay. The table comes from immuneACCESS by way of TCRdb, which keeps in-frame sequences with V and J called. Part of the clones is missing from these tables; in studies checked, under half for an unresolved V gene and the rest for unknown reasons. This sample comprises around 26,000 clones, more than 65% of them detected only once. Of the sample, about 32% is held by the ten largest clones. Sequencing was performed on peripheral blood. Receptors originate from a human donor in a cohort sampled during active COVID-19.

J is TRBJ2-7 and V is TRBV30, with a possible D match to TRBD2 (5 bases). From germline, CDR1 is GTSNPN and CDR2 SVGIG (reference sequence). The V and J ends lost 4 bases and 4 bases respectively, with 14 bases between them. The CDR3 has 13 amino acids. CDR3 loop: CAWNLERTYEQYF. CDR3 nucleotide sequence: TGTGCCTGGAATCTGGAAAGGACTTACGAGCAGTACTTC.

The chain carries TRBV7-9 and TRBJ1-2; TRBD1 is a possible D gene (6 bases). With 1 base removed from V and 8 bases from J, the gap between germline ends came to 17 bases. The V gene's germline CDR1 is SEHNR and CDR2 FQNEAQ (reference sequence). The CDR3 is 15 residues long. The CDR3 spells CASSLGSPGAMGYTF. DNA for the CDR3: TGTGCCAGCAGCTTAGGTTCGCCAGGGGCGATGGGCTACACCTTC.

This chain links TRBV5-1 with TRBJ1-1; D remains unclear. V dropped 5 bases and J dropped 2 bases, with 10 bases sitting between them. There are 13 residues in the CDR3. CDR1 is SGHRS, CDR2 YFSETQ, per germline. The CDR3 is CASSYEANTEAFF. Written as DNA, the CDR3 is TGCGCCAGCAGTTACGAAGCTAACACTGAAGCTTTCTTT. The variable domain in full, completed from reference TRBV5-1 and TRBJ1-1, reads KAGVTQTPRYLIKTRGQQVTLSCSPISGHRSVSWYQQTPGQGLQFLFEYFSETQRNKGNFPGRFSGRQFSNSRSEMNVSTLELGDSALYLCASSYEANTEAFFGQGTRLTVV.

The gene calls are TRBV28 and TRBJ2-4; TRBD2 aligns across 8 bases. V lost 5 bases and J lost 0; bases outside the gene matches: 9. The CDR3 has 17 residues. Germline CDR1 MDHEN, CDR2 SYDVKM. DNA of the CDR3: TGTGCCAGCAGTAGCGGGAGTGGGGGCCTAGCCAAAAACATTCAGTACTTC. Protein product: CASSSGSGGLAKNIQYF.

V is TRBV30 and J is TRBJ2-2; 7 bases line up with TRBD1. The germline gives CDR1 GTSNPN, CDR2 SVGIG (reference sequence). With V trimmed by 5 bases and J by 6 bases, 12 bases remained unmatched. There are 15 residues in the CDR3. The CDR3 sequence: CAWGTSLTGSGELFF. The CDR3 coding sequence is TGTGCCTGGGGCACCTCCCTGACAGGGTCCGGGGAGCTGTTTTTT.

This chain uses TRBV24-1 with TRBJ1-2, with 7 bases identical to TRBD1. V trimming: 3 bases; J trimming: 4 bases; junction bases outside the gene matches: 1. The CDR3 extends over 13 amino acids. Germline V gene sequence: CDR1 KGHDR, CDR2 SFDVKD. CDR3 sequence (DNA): TGTGCCACCAGTGATGGGACAGTCTATGGCTACACCTTC. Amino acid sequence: CATSDGTVYGYTF.

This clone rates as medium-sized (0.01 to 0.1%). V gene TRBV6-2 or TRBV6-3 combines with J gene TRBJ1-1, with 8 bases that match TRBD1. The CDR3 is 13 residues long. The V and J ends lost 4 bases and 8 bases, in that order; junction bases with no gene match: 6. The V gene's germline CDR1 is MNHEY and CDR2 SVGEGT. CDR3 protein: CASSSTGGPEAFF. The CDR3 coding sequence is TGTGCCAGCAGTTCAACAGGGGGACCCGAAGCTTTCTTT.

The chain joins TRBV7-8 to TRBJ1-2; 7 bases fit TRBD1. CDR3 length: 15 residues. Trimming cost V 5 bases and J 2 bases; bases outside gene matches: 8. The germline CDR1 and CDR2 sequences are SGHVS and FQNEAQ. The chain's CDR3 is CASSPGTVQNYGYTF. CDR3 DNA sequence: TGTGCCAGCAGCCCCGGGACAGTACAAAACTATGGCTACACCTTC. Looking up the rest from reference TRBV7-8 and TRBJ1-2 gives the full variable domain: GAGVSQSPRYKVAKRGQDVALRCDPISGHVSLFWYQQALGQGPEFLTYFQNEAQLDKSGLPSDRFFAERPEGSVSTLKIQRTQQEDSAVYLCASSPGTVQNYGYTFGSGTRLTVV.

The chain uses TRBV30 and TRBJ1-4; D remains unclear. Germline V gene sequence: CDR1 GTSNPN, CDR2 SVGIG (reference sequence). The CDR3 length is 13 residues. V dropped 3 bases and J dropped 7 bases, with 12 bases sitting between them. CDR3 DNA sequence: TGTGCCTGGAGCCTGCAAGCGAGTGAAAAACTGTTTTTT. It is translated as CAWSLQASEKLFF. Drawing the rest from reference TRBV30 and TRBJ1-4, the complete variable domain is SQTIHQWPATLVQPVGSPLSLECTVEGTSNPNLYWYRQAAGRGLQLLFYSVGIGQISSEVPQNLSASRPQDRQFILSSKKLLLSDSGFYLCAWSLQASEKLFFGSGTQLSVL.

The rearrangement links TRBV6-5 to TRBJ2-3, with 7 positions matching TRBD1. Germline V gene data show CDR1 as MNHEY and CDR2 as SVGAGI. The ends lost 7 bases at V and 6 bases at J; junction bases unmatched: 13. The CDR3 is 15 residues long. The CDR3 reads CASTQHRGRSDTQYF. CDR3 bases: TGTGCCAGCACCCAGCACAGGGGTCGGTCGGATACGCAGTATTTT.

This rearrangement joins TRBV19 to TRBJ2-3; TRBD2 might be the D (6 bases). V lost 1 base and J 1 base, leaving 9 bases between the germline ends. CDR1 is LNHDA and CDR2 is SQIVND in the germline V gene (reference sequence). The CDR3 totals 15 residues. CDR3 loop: CASSIGPSGTDTQYF. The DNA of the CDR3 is TGTGCCAGTAGTATAGGCCCTAGCGGCACAGATACGCAGTATTTT. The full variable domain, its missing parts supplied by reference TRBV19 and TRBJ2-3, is DGGITQSPKYLFRKEGQNVTLSCEQNLNHDAMYWYRQDPGQGLRLIYYSQIVNDFQKGDIAEGYSVSREKKESFPLTVTSAQKNPTAFYLCASSIGPSGTDTQYFGPGTRLTVL.

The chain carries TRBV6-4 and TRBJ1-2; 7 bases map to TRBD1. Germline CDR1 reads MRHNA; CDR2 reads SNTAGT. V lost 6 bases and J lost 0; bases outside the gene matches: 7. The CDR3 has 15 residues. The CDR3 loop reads CASSIWDSSNYGYTF. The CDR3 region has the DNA TGTGCCAGCAGCATCTGGGACAGTTCTAACTATGGCTACACCTTC.

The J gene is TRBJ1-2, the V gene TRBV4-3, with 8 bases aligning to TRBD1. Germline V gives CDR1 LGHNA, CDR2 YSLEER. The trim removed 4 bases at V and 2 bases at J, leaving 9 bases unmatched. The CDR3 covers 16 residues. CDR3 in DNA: TGCGCCAGCAGCCGCGGACAGGGAGGTTCGAACTATGGCTACACCTTC. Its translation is CASSRGQGGSNYGYTF.

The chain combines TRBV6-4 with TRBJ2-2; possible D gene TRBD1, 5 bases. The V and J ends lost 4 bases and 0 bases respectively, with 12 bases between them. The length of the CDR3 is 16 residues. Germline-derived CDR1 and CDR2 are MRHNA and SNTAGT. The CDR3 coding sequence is TGTGCCAGCAGTGGCCGACAGATAGCGAACACCGGGGAGCTGTTTTTT. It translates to CASSGRQIANTGELFF.

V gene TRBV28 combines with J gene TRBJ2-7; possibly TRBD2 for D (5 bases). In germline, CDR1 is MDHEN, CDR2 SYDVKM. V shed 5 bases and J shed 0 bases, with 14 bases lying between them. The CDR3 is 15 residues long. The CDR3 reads CASSPRGGSSYEQYF. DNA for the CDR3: TGTGCCAGCAGTCCTAGAGGAGGTAGCTCCTACGAGCAGTACTTC.

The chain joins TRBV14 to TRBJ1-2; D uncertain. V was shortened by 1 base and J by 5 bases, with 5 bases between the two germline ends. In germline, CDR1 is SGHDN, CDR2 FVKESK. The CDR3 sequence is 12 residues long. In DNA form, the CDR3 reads TGTGCCAGCAGCCAAGCCAGTTATGGCTACACCTTC. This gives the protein CASSQASYGYTF.

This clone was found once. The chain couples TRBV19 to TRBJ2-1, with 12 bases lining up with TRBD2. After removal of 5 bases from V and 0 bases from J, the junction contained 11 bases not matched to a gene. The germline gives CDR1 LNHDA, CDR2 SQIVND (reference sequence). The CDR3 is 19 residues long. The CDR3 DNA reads TGTGCCAGTAGTCCCCGGCCTAGCGGGAGGGCTAGCTCCTACAATGAGCAGTTCTTC. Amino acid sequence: CASSPRPSGRASSYNEQFF. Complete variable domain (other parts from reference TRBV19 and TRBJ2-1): DGGITQSPKYLFRKEGQNVTLSCEQNLNHDAMYWYRQDPGQGLRLIYYSQIVNDFQKGDIAEGYSVSREKKESFPLTVTSAQKNPTAFYLCASSPRPSGRASSYNEQFFGPGTRLTVL.

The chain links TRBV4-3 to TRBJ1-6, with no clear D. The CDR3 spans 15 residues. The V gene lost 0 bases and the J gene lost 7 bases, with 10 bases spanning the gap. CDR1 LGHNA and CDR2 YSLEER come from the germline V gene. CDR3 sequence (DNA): TGCGCCAGCAGCCAAGAAGTCAACGGGAATTCACCCCTCCACTTT. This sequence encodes CASSQEVNGNSPLHF.